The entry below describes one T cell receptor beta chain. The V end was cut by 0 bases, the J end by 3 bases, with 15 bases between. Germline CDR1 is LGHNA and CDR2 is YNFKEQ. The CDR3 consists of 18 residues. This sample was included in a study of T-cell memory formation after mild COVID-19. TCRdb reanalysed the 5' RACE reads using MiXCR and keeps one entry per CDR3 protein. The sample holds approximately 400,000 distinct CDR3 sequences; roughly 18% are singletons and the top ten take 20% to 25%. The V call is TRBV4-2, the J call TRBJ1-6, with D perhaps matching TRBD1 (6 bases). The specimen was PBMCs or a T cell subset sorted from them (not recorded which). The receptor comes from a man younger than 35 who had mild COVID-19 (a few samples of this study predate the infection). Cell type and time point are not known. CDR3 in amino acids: CASSQEESRGSYNSPLHF. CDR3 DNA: TGTGCCAGCAGCCAAGAAGAAAGTAGGGGGAGCTATAATTCACCCCTCCACTTT.